The clone carrying this T cell receptor beta chain was counted between two and nine times. What it binds is unknown. This specimen comes from a study of T-cell memory formation after mild COVID-19. Study-wide points: Several responding clones turned up in pre-infection memory, indicating that cross-reactive memory may have taken part.

Constant-segment-primed 5'RACE gave TCR alpha and TCR beta cDNA libraries with sample barcodes and UMIs. TCRdb used MiXCR to reprocess the 5' RACE reads, holding one entry per CDR3 protein. Among over 300,000 distinct CDR3 sequences listed, under 25% were seen once. This CDR3 contains 12 residues. V dropped 3 bases and J dropped 9 bases, with 12 bases sitting between them. Germline assignment: CDR1 LGHDT and CDR2 YNNKEL (reference sequence). The chain couples TRBV3-1 to TRBJ2-7, with TRBD2 as a possible D gene (5 bases). Sequencing was performed on PBMCs or a T cell subset sorted from them (not recorded which). This clonotype was sampled from a man aged 18 to 30 who had mild COVID-19 (a few samples of this study predate the infection). Cell type and time point are not known. CDR3: CASSQEPRGQYF. Here the CDR3 DNA reads TGTGCCAGCAGCCAGGAACCTCGGGGGCAGTACTTC.